A single T cell receptor (beta chain) is shown here with its context. The antigen is unknown. The CDR3 runs to 13 residues. Germline V gene lookup returns CDR1 SEHNR and CDR2 FQNEAQ (reference sequence). Trimming removed 0 bases from V and 8 bases from J, with 10 bases in between. TCR beta cDNA libraries included unique molecular identifiers. MiXCR, applied by TCRdb to the PCR reads, yields one record per CDR3 protein. The data contain approximately 360,000 distinct CDR3 sequences, less than 35% of them singletons. The entry originates in a study of post-analysis software for immune sequencing data. In the study overall: The cohort encompassed relapsing-remitting, secondary progressive and progressive-relapsing multiple sclerosis disease courses. Whole-study results and caveats: Roughly 5 TRBV segments (TRBV5-6, TRBV5-1 and TRBV20-1 among them) occurred more frequently in patients than in controls. When compared against controls, multiple sclerosis patients showed significantly lower normalized Chao1 diversity.

The rearrangement joins TRBV7-9 to TRBJ1-1; possibly TRBD1 for D (6 bases). The receptor was derived from a girl between 5 and 17 years old with multiple sclerosis. Input material: blood. In DNA form, the CDR3 reads TGTGCCAGCAGCTTAGCGGTTACAGGGGAAGCTTTCTTT. Its translation: CASSLAVTGEAFF.